The sequence of this TCR beta chain was determined in a study of shared clonotypes between healthy human individuals (dated by TCRdb to 2020 to 2021). Notes on the research overall: The cohort included a few men and two women between 18 and 49 years of age. For each donor, three plates each were used for CD4 naive and CD4 memory, two plates were used for CD8 naive, and one plate was used for CD8 memory. Blood TCR repertoires of roughly 5 healthy adults were deeply sequenced to estimate repertoire size and the extent of clonotype sharing between individuals. Libraries were prepared and TCR repertoires were sequenced by different laboratories using diverse techniques, in order to increase sequencing depth and limit assay-specific biases. Each donor's leukapheresis produced roughly between about 0.9 and 9.5 billion PBMCs. The research as a whole found: Sampling was limited to blood, and TCR repertoires in tissue likely differ from TCR repertoires in blood. Higher generation probabilities were observed for clonotypes shared by all four sorted-subset donors than for non-shared clonotypes. Pairwise subsampling led to the expectation that sequencing depth would affect the degree of clonotype sharing among donors. Because the study included only a small number of donors, the genetic and exposure-history diversity represented was limited. Estimated clonotype richness was generally larger for naive than for memory subsets. Incomplete sequencing was indicated by rarefaction of sorted-subset datasets, despite the large sequencing depth. Sharing across a handful of donors was observed for about 4.8% of naive CD4, less than 4% of naive CD8, roughly 2.3% of memory CD4, and around 0.4% of memory CD8 clonotypes.

The donors were healthy, HIV-negative adults with no recently reported acute infections or vaccinations. Every donor was a Caucasian adult residing in Nashville, Tennessee, USA. CD4+ T cells were enriched by magnetic negative selection, after which naive cells were positively selected on CD45RA and the negative fraction was taken as the memory subset. After blood collection by leukapheresis, PBMCs were isolated using Ficoll-Histopaque density gradient centrifugation and then cryopreserved in the vapor phase of liquid nitrogen. Purity and quantity of every magnetically sorted T cell population were checked by analytical flow cytometry. From each sorted fraction, genomic DNA was isolated and quantified by UV absorbance on a Nanodrop 2000c. Using the deep immunoSEQ assay, multiplex PCR amplified TCR CDR3 regions from genomic DNA. Extracted genomic DNA from each cell subset was distributed evenly across all wells of several immunoSEQ 96-well plates, and each plate was treated as a replicate. Each replicate PCR for sorted subsets received about 210 ng genomic DNA, equal to about 30,000 T cell genomes. Purified libraries were quantified with a Qubit 3.0 fluorometer, sized on a Bioanalyzer 2100, and re-quantified with the KAPA Library Quantification kit. Every immunoSEQ 96-well plate was sequenced on a separate single-read 150-cycle Illumina NextSeq 550 flow cell. Per the source publication's procedure: Because only junctional sequences without quality scores were contained in the immunoSEQ output, filtering matching that applied to full-length reads could not be performed. To assign V/J genes and CDR3, sequences were annotated using PyIR, a Python wrapper for IgBLAST v1.9, with IMGT germline references. Any read was removed if the V/J assignment was weak (E-value above 1e-6), the CDR3 was missing, or the read contained stop codons, out-of-frame junctions, or ambiguous translated residues. V3J clonotypes were defined by identical inferred V gene, J gene, and CDR3 amino acid sequence. Percentage overlap between repertoires was calculated by dividing the number of shared unique clonotypes by the size of the smaller repertoire. Richness of each repertoire was evaluated using RTK rarefaction, the Chao1 estimator, and Recon v2.1 estimates of unobserved clonotypes. Generation probabilities were computed with OLGA for all TCRbeta clonotypes obtained by the gDNA method from several donors. This is the immuneACCESS table as TCRdb keeps it, with only in-frame sequences that have V and J called. A part of the clones is gone; compared with another copy, unresolved V genes explain less than half, and the rest is unexplained. The DNA gave D and trimming, while V, J and clone size come from that table. The sample table holds about 980,000 clones, of which about three quarters were seen once. The ten top clones hold about 1.5% of the sample.

The germline V gene (reference sequence) sets CDR1 to WNHNN and CDR2 to SYGVQD. Spanning cysteine to phenylalanine, the CDR3 consists of 13 amino acids. The kept DNA is CDR3 alone, 39 bases in frame from the first base. Trimming at the junction amounts to 10 bases on V and 0 bases on J, and the germline ends lie 12 bases apart. With regard to this clone: Its antigen is currently not known. Base qualities are missing; no much larger clone stands one base away.

This TCR derives from a man younger than 30 in good health. The sequencing sample was made of memory CD4+ T cells sorted from blood. What the cell subset or site label conveys for this sample: CD45RA-negative fraction. This chain is built from TRBV10-1 and TRBJ1-1; a confident D gene designation cannot be given. The sequence in DNA is TGCGCCACCGCCGTCAATATGAACACTGAAGCTTTCTTT. Its translation reads: CATAVNMNTEAFF.